What follows is one TCR beta chain and its context. No antigen is known for it. This record comes from a study of T cell responses to AZD1222 COVID-19 vaccine. Study overall: Second-dose intervals near 4 or 12 weeks were combined. Study results and caveats: The peak T cell response came first, and repertoires were sampled only after it.

The CDR3 runs 12 residues. Germline V gives CDR1 LGHNT, CDR2 FRNRAP. The V and J ends lost 6 bases and 3 bases respectively, with 8 bases between them. Generated by immunoSEQ multiplex PCR, the TCRdb table keeps only in-frame clones and is missing some. The sample has about 35,000 clones; approximately 86% are singletons. The sequence was obtained from an adult in good health. V is TRBV12-5 and J is TRBJ2-5; no clear D gene. Specimen: peripheral blood, collected on day 0 of AZD1222 vaccination. The CDR3 protein is CASGIGEETQYF. The CDR3 region has the DNA TGTGCTAGTGGGATAGGAGAAGAGACCCAGTACTTC.